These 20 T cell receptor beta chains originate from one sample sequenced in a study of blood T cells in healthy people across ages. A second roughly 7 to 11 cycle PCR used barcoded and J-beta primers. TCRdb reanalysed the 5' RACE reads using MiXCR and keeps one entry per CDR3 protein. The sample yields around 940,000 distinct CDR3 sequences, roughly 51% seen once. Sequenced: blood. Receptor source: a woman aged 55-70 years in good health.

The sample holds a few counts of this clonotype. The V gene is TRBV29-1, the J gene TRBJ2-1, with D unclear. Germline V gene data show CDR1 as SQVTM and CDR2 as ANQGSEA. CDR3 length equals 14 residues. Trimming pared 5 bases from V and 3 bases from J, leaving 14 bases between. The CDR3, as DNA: TGCAGCGTTCAGATCGGGCCTAGCTACAATGAGCAGTTCTTC. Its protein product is CSVQIGPSYNEQFF.

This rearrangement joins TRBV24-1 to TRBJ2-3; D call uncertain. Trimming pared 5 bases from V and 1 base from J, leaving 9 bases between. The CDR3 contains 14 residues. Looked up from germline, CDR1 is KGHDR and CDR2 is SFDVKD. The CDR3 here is CATSAWARTDTQYF. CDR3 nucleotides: TGTGCCACCAGTGCATGGGCTCGCACAGATACGCAGTATTTT.

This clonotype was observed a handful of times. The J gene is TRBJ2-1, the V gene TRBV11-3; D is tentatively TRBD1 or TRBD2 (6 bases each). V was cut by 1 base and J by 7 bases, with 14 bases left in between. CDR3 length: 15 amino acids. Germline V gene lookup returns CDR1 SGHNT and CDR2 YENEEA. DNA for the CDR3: TGTGCCAGCAGCTTAGGAGGGGGGCGCAAGAATGAGCAGTTCTTC. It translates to CASSLGGGRKNEQFF. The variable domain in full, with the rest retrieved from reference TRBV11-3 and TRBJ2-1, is EAGVVQSPRYKIIEKKQPVAFWCNPISGHNTLYWYLQNLGQGPELLIRYENEEAVDDSQLPKDRFSAERLKGVDSTLKIQPAELGDSAVYLCASSLGGGRKNEQFFGPGTRLTVL.

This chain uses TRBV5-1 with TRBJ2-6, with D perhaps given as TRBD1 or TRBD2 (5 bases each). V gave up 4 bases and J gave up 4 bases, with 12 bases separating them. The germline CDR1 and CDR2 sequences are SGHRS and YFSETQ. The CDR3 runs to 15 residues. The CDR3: CASSLGPGGANVLTF. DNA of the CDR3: TGCGCCAGCAGCCTGGGACCGGGAGGGGCCAACGTCCTGACTTTC.

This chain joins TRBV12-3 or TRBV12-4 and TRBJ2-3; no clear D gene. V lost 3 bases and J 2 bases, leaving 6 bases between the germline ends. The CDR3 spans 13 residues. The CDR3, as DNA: TGTGCCAGCAGTTTGCTACACACAGATACGCAGTATTTT. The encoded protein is CASSLLHTDTQYF.

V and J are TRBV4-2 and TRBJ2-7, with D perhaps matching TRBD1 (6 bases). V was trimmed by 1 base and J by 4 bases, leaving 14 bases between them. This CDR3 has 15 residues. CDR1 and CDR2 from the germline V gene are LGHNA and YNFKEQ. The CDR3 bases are TGTGCCAGCAGCCAAGTGGGACAATCAGCTTACGAGCAGTACTTC. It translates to CASSQVGQSAYEQYF.

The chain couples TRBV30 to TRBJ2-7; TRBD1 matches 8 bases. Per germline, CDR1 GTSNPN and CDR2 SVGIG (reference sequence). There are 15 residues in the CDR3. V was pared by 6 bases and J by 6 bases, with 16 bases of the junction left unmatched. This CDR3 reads CACKVVGTGPREQYF. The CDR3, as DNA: TGTGCCTGCAAGGTAGTGGGGACAGGCCCTCGCGAGCAGTACTTC.

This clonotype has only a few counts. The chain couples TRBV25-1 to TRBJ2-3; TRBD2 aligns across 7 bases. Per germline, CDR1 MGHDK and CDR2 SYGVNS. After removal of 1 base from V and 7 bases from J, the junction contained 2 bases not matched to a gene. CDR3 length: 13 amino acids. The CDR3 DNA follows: TGTGCCAGCAGTGAATGGGAGGGGTATACGCAGTATTTT. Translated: CASSEWEGYTQYF.

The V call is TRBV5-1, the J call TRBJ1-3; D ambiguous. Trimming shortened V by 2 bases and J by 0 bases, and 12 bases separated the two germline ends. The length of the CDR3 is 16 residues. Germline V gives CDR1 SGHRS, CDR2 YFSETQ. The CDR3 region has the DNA TGCGCCAGCAGCTTAGCCGGACGCCTCTCTGGAAACACCATATATTTT. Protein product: CASSLAGRLSGNTIYF. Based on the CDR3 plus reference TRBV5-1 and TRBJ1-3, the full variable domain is KAGVTQTPRYLIKTRGQQVTLSCSPISGHRSVSWYQQTPGQGLQFLFEYFSETQRNKGNFPGRFSGRQFSNSRSEMNVSTLELGDSALYLCASSLAGRLSGNTIYFGEGSWLTVV.

The CDR3, as DNA: TGTGCCAGCAGGTTCGCCTCCTTAAATCAGCCCCAGCATTTT. Translating gives CASRFASLNQPQHF. The chain has TRBV6-6 and TRBJ1-5; no clear D. The CDR3 covers 14 residues. V was clipped by 6 bases and J by 4 bases, with 13 bases between them. Germline CDR1 MNHNY, CDR2 SVGAGI (reference sequence).

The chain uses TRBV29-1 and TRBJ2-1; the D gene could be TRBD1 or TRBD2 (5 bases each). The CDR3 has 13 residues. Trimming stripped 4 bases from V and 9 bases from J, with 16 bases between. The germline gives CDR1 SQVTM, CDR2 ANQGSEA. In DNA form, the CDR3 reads TGCAGCGTTGGGGGGTATAGATCGGGTGAGCAGTTCTTC. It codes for CSVGGYRSGEQFF.

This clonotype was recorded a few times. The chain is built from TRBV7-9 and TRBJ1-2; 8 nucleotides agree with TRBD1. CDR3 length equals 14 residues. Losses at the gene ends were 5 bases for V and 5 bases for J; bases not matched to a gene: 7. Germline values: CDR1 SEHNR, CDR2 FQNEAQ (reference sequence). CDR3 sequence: CASSPGQGEYGYTF. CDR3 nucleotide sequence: TGTGCCAGCAGCCCCGGACAGGGAGAGTATGGCTACACCTTC. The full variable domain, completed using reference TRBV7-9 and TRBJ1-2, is DTGVSQNPRHKITKRGQNVTFRCDPISEHNRLYWYRQTLGQGPEFLTYFQNEAQLEKSRLLSDRFSAERPKGSFSTLEIQRTEQGDSAMYLCASSPGQGEYGYTFGSGTRLTVV.

The DNA of the CDR3 is TGCGCCAGCAGCACCGGACAGCAAGAGACCCAGTACTTC. Protein sequence: CASSTGQQETQYF. The chain employs TRBV5-1 and TRBJ2-5, with D possibly being TRBD1 (6 bases). The CDR3 has 13 amino acids. Germline assignment: CDR1 SGHRS and CDR2 YFSETQ. The V end was cut by 4 bases, the J end by 2 bases, with 9 bases between.

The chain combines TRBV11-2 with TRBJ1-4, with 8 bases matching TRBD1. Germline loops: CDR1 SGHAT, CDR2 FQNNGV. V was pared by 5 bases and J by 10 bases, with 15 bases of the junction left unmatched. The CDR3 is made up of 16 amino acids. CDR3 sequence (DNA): TGTGCCAGCAGCCCCACGCAGGGGGCCGGATGGCGAAAACTGTTTTTT. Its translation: CASSPTQGAGWRKLFF.

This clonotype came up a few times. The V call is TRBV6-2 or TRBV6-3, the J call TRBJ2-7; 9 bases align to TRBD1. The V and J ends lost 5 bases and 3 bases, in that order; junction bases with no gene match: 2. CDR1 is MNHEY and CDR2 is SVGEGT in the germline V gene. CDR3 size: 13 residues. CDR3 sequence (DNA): TGTGCCAGCAGTACAGGGGGCGTCTACGAGCAGTACTTC. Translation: CASSTGGVYEQYF.

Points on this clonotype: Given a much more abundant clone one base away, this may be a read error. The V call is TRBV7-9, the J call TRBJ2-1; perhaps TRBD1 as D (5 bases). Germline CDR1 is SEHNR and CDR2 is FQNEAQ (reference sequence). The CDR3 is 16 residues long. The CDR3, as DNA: TGTGTCAGCAGGGCTGATTCCGGACCATACTTTAAGGAGCAGTTCTTC. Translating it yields CVSRADSGPYFKEQFF.

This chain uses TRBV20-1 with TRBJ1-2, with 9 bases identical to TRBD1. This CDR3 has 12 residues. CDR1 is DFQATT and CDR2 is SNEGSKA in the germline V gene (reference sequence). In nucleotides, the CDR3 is TGCTCCTGTGACAGGGGGTCTGGTGGCTACACCTTC. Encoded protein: CSCDRGSGGYTF.

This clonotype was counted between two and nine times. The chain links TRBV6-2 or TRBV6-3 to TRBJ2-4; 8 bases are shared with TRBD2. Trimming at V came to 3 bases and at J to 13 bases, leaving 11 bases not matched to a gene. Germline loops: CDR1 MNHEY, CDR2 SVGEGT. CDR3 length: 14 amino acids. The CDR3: CASSYTGRAWEQYF. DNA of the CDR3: TGTGCCAGCAGTTATACCGGGAGGGCCTGGGAGCAGTACTTC.

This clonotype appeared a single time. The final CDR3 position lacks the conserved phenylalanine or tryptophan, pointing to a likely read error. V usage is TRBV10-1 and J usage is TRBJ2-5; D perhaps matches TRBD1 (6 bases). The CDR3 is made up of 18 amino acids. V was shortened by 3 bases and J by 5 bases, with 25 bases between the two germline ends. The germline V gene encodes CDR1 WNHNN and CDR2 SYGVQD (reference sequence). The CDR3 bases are TGCGCCAGCAGTGAAGGGGGTGCAGGCACCCAAGGTTTGGAGACCCAGTACTCC. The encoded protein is CASSEGGAGTQGLETQYS.

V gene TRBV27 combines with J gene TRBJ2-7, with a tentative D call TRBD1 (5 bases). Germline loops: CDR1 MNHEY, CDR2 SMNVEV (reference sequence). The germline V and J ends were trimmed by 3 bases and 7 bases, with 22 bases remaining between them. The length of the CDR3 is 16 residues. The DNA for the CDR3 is TGTGCCAGCAGTTTCCTTTGGTCCCAGGGTTCGCGTGAGCAGTACTTC. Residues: CASSFLWSQGSREQYF.